This T cell receptor beta chain comes out of a study of cytomegalovirus exposure and HLA in healthy donors. This CDR3 has 16 amino acids. V lost 4 bases and J 0 bases, leaving 13 bases between the germline ends. Germline V gives CDR1 MDHEN, CDR2 SYDVKM. Though nominally healthy at sampling, donors likely had unrecorded immune exposures. A multiplex PCR was run with 60 Vbeta primers and 13 Jbeta primers. Sequencing was performed with immunoSEQ multiplex PCR; in TCRdb, only in-frame clones are kept and a portion is missing. The table lists about 130,000 clones, less than 90% of them singletons. As to this clone: Its cognate antigen is unknown.

General study points: Rates of TCR association differed by HLA locus in a later analysis, with DRB1 highest and HLA-C lowest. Segments of the TCR beta V type were, in most cases, productive about 90% or about 30% of the time in an earlier analysis. What was likely a sequencing artifact was a cluster of highly shared sequence variants.

The receptor was derived from a man between 18 and 29 years old in good health and CMV-seropositive. The sequenced material came from PBMCs. V gene TRBV28 combines with J gene TRBJ1-3; D might be TRBD1 (5 bases). The CDR3 DNA sequence: TGTGCCAGCAGTTCGACAGATTACTCCTCTGGAAACACCATATATTTT. It encodes CASSSTDYSSGNTIYF. Looking up the rest from reference TRBV28 and TRBJ1-3 gives the full variable domain: DVKVTQSSRYLVKRTGEKVFLECVQDMDHENMFWYRQDPGLGLRLIYFSYDVKMKEKGDIPEGYSVSREKKERFSLILESASTNQTSMYLCASSSTDYSSGNTIYFGEGSWLTVV.